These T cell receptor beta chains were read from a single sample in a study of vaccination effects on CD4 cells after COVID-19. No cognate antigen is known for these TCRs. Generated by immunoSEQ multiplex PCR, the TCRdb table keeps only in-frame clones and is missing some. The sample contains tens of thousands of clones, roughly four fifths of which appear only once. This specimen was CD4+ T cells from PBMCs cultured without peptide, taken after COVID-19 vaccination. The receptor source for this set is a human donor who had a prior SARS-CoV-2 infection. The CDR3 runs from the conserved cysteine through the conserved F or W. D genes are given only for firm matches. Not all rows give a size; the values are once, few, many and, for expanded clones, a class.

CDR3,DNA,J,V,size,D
CASSSRPDYEQYF,TGTGCCAGCAGCTCAAGACCCGACTACGAGCAGTACTTC,TRBJ2-7,TRBV11-2,-,-
CASSLGPGNTIYF,TGCGCCAGCAGCTTGGGCCCAGGTAACACCATATATTTT,TRBJ1-3,TRBV5-1,-,-
CASSQGGEGTQYF,TGTGCCAGCAGCCAAGGGGGGGAAGGGACCCAGTACTTC,TRBJ2-5,TRBV3-1/TRBV3-2,-,-
CASSLFLTDTQYF,TGCGCCAGCAGCTTGTTTCTGACAGATACGCAGTATTTT,TRBJ2-3,TRBV5-1,-,-
CASYGTRDTQYF,TGTGCCAGCTACGGGACCCGGGATACGCAGTATTTT,TRBJ2-3,TRBV6-6,-,-
CASSALGSGEGYEQYF,TGTGCCAGCAGTGCCCTAGGGAGCGGGGAAGGGTACGAGCAGTACTTC,TRBJ2-7,TRBV6-1,-,TRBD2
CAWSKSGEGEQYF,TGTGCCTGGAGTAAGAGTGGGGAAGGAGAGCAGTACTTC,TRBJ2-7,TRBV30,-,-
CASSEWRGMNTEAFF,TGTGCCAGCAGCGAATGGCGGGGGATGAACACTGAAGCTTTCTTT,TRBJ1-1,TRBV13,-,-
CASSTRQSNEQFF,TGTGCCAGCAGCACCCGACAGTCCAATGAGCAGTTCTTC,TRBJ2-1,TRBV7-3,-,-
CASSYARSRSYEQYF,TGTGCCAGCAGTTACGCCCGGAGTAGATCCTACGAGCAGTACTTC,TRBJ2-7,TRBV6-5,-,-
CASSLGGRENNEQFF,TGTGCCAGCAGCTTAGGGGGGAGGGAGAACAATGAGCAGTTCTTC,TRBJ2-1,TRBV7-8,-,TRBD2
CASQWTGGNEKLFF,TGTGCCAGCCAGTGGACAGGGGGGAATGAAAAACTGTTTTTT,TRBJ1-4,TRBV2,-,TRBD1
CASSQLAGGSYEQYF,TGCGCCAGCAGCCAACTAGCGGGAGGATCCTACGAGCAGTACTTC,TRBJ2-7,TRBV4-3,-,TRBD2
CAWSPGQALNQPQHF,TGTGCCTGGAGCCCCGGACAGGCCCTGAACCAGCCCCAGCATTTT,TRBJ1-5,TRBV30,-,TRBD1
CASRESGETQYF,TGTGCCAGCAGGGAATCCGGAGAGACCCAGTACTTC,TRBJ2-5,TRBV7-2,-,-
CASSGPGQGTDTQYF,TGTGCCAGCAGTGGGCCTGGACAGGGCACAGATACGCAGTATTTT,TRBJ2-3,TRBV2,few,TRBD1
CASSLVVGGSGANVLTF,TGTGCCAGCAGCTTGGTGGTTGGGGGCTCTGGGGCCAACGTCCTGACTTTC,TRBJ2-6,TRBV5-6,-,-
CASSSGLAGLETQYF,TGTGCCAGCAGTTCCGGACTAGCGGGATTGGAGACCCAGTACTTC,TRBJ2-5,TRBV11-3,-,TRBD2
CASGLINPGQPLRLTGELFF,TGTGCTAGTGGTTTGATCAATCCGGGACAGCCGTTACGATTAACCGGGGAGCTGTTTTTT,TRBJ2-2,TRBV12-5,few,TRBD1
CASSPTGLAGDKELFF,TGCGCCAGCAGCCCGACGGGACTAGCGGGAGACAAGGAGCTGTTTTTT,TRBJ2-2,TRBV5-1,-,TRBD2
CASSVVPGSNTGELFF,TGTGCCAGCAGCGTAGTCCCAGGGTCGAACACCGGGGAGCTGTTTTTT,TRBJ2-2,TRBV9,few,-
CAISVVGVNTLYEQYF,TGTGCCATCAGTGTTGTGGGGGTAAACACTCTCTACGAGCAGTACTTC,TRBJ2-7,TRBV10-3,-,-
CASRERGPYEQYF,TGTGCCAGCAGGGAGCGGGGCCCCTACGAGCAGTACTTC,TRBJ2-7,TRBV6-5,-,TRBD2
CASSLFGSTEAFF,TGTGCCAGCAGCTTATTTGGGAGTACTGAAGCTTTCTTT,TRBJ1-1,TRBV7-9,-,-
CASSSRQGSTYEQYF,TGTGCCAGCAGCAGCCGACAGGGTTCAACCTACGAGCAGTACTTC,TRBJ2-7,TRBV7-2,-,TRBD1
CASSKDGTYGYTF,TGTGCCAGCAGCAAAGACGGAACATATGGCTACACCTTC,TRBJ1-2,TRBV9,medium-sized,-
CASSRGNSNQPQHF,TGTGCCAGCAGCCGGGGGAATAGCAATCAGCCCCAGCATTTT,TRBJ1-5,TRBV3-1/TRBV3-2,-,-
CASSLEGFGYTF,TGTGCCAGCAGCTTGGAGGGGTTCGGCTACACCTTC,TRBJ1-2,TRBV7-2,-,-
CASSPQGQGTEAFF,TGTGCCAGCAGCCCACAGGGGCAAGGCACTGAAGCTTTCTTT,TRBJ1-1,TRBV3-1/TRBV3-2,-,TRBD1
CASSRTGDGYGYTF,TGCGCCAGCAGCCGCACAGGGGACGGATATGGCTACACCTTC,TRBJ1-2,TRBV5-1,-,TRBD1
CASSGDAYYNEQFF,TGTGCCAGCAGCGGTGACGCCTACTACAATGAGCAGTTCTTC,TRBJ2-1,TRBV9,-,-
CASSLAGTSGEQFF,TGTGCCAGCAGCTTAGCGGGGACTAGCGGAGAGCAGTTCTTC,TRBJ2-1,TRBV7-8,-,TRBD2
CASSVGVSGLAETQYF,TGTGCCAGCAGCGTAGGAGTCTCGGGGCTCGCAGAGACCCAGTACTTC,TRBJ2-5,TRBV9,-,-